Shown below are 6 T cell receptor beta chains from a single sample sequenced in a study of beta chain features in type 1 diabetes listed by TCRdb under 2018. Library construction relied on the immunoSEQ multiplex PCR assay. The entire isolated RNA was reverse transcribed using the High Capacity cDNA Reverse Transcription Kit, and thus expressed TCRB transcripts were sequenced. The table was pulled from immuneACCESS by TCRdb, which kept in-frame rearrangements only. Such tables lose some clones; where checked, under half of the loss comes from unresolved V genes, and the rest has no known cause. The sample records about 360,000 clones, roughly 12% of which are singletons. Approximately 0.015% of the sample goes to the ten largest clones. Sequencing was carried out using naive CD4+ T cells from blood. The cell subset or site tag for this specimen amounts to: true naive CD4+ T cells. The source is a man aged 18 to 35 in good health.

The genes are TRBV11-3 and TRBJ2-5; weak D call: TRBD1 (5 bases). With 5 bases removed from V and 2 bases from J, the gap between germline ends came to 12 bases. The CDR3 length is 14 residues. Germline V gene sequence: CDR1 SGHNT, CDR2 YENEEA. The chain's CDR3 is CASSPTGTQETQYF. CDR3 sequence (DNA): TGTGCCAGCAGCCCAACAGGAACGCAAGAGACCCAGTACTTC.

This clone was seen more than once but under ten times. This chain connects TRBV30 to TRBJ2-1; D not certain. Germline V CDR1 and CDR2: GTSNPN, SVGIG (reference sequence). The CDR3 runs to 16 residues. V lost 1 base to trimming and J lost 7 bases, with 20 bases between them. Written as DNA, the CDR3 is TGTGCCTGGAGTGCCTTTCGTTGGTCAAGCGAAAATGAGCAGTTCTTC. Its protein is CAWSAFRWSSENEQFF.

This clone was detected a few times. The J gene is TRBJ2-1, the V gene TRBV28, with TRBD2 matching 10 bases. The CDR3 is 15 residues long. The germline gives CDR1 MDHEN, CDR2 SYDVKM. The ends lost 1 base at V and 13 bases at J; junction bases unmatched: 10. For the CDR3, the DNA is TGTGCCAGCAGTTTATCTCCTTCTAGCGGGGGAAAACAGTTCTTC. Its translation: CASSLSPSSGGKQFF.

J is TRBJ2-5 and V is TRBV20-1; no definite D call. The CDR3 sequence is 11 residues long. Per germline, CDR1 DFQATT and CDR2 SNEGSKA (reference sequence). V was trimmed by 6 bases and J by 4 bases, leaving 9 bases between them. DNA of the CDR3: TGCAGTGCCCCTATTGGAGAGACCCAGTACTTC. Translation gives CSAPIGETQYF.

This clone was seen a handful of times. J is TRBJ2-2 and V is TRBV7-2; possible D gene TRBD2, 5 bases. Trimming removed 2 bases at V and 7 bases at J, with 11 bases between. This CDR3 has 14 residues. From germline, CDR1 is SGHTA and CDR2 FQGNSA. Here the CDR3 reads CASSLSGVVGELFF. DNA of the CDR3: TGTGCCAGCAGCTTATCCGGGGTTGTCGGGGAGCTGTTTTTT.

There are a few counts of this clone. The CDR3 is CASSISSGRAYNEQFF. The CDR3 coding sequence is TGTGCCAGCAGCATCTCCAGCGGGAGGGCCTACAATGAGCAGTTCTTC. This sequence joins TRBV9 and TRBJ2-1; 10 bases map to TRBD2. Germline V gene data show CDR1 as SGDLS and CDR2 as YYNGEE. The J segment lost 2 bases and the V segment lost 4 bases, leaving 6 bases of the junction unmatched. CDR3 size: 16 residues.